This T cell receptor beta chain was found in a study of blood T cells in healthy people across ages. Each donor was a healthy Caucasian individual from Russia, aged roughly 6 to 90. Trimming left V 2 bases short and J 0 bases short, with 7 bases between. Germline values: CDR1 KGHSH, CDR2 LQKENI. This CDR3 spans 14 amino acids. The use of a sample-barcoded 5' primer and a J-beta primer mix characterized a second PCR of roughly 6 to 11 cycles. Each TCR beta cDNA got a 12-nucleotide random molecular identifier. TCRdb reanalysed the 5' RACE reads using MiXCR and keeps one entry per CDR3 protein. The table lists 710,000 or so distinct CDR3 sequences, 22% of them singletons, with less than 25% in the top ten.

This chain links TRBV18 with TRBJ1-1; no clear D. Input material: blood. The TCR sequence derives from an older man in good health. CDR3: CASSPNGLNTEAFF. In DNA, the CDR3 is TGTGCCAGCTCACCAAACGGGTTGAACACTGAAGCTTTCTTT.